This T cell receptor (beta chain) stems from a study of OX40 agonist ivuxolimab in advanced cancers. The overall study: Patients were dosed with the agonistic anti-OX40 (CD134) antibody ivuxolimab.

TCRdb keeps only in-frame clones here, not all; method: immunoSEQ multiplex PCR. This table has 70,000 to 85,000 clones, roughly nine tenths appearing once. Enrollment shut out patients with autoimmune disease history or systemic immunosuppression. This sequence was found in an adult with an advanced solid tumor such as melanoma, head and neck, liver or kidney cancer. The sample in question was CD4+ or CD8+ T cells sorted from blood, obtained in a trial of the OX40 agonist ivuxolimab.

The CDR3 sequence is CASSNLDRGETQYF. CDR3 in DNA: TGTGCCAGTAGCAACCTCGACAGGGGGGAGACCCAGTACTTC. The chain is built from TRBV19 and TRBJ2-5; 9 bases line up with TRBD1. The CDR3 is made up of 14 amino acids. The V and J ends lost 6 bases and 5 bases, in that order; junction bases with no gene match: 7. CDR1 and CDR2 from the germline V gene are LNHDA and SQIVND (reference sequence).